At least ten counts were recorded for the clone carrying this T cell receptor (beta chain). From RNA transcripts, TCR beta CDR3 regions were amplified. HTBI primers were employed in a first-round RT-PCR of the TCR CDR3. TCRdb ran MiXCR on the multiplex PCR reads and lists one entry per CDR3 protein. The sample contains 300,000 to 450,000 distinct CDR3 sequences, about 18% of which appear only once. These patients, aged 18 to 65, had recently diagnosed hyperthyroidism lasting under 2 months. Uncontrolled infection, other autoimmune disease, pregnancy or lactation excluded patients. Clinicians diagnosed patients from clinical symptoms, serum thyroxine and TRAb, thyroid ultrasound and orbital computed tomography. V lost 5 bases, J lost 0 bases, and 20 bases lay in between. CDR1 is MDHEN and CDR2 is SYDVKM in the germline V gene. The CDR3 length is 18 residues. The data are from a study of T cells in Graves' hyperthyroidism and ophthalmopathy.

Source material: blood. The sequence was obtained from a woman in her thirties with Graves' hyperthyroidism that later progressed to Graves' ophthalmopathy. The chain carries TRBV28 and TRBJ2-1; no firm D call. The DNA for the CDR3 is TGTGCCAGCAGTCTCCACCCCAGAGGACGCAGCTCCTACAATGAGCAGTTCTTC. Translated, it gives CASSLHPRGRSSYNEQFF.